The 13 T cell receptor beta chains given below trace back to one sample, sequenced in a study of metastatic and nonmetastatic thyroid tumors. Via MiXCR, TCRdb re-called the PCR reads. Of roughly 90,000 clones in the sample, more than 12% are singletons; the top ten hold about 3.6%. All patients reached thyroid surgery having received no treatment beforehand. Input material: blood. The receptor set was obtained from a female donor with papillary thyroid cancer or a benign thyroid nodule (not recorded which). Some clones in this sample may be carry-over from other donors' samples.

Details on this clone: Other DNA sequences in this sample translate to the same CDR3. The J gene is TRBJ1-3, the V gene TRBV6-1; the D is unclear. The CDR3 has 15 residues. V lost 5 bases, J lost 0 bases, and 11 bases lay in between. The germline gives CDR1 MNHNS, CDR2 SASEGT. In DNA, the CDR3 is TGTGCCAGCAGTTCTACGGGTCTCTCTGGAAACACCATATATTTT. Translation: CASSSTGLSGNTIYF.

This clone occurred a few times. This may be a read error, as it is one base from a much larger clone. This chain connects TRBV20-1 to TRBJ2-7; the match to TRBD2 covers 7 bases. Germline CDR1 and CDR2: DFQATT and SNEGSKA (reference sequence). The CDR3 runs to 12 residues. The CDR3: CSAGGTTYGQYF. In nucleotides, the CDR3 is TGCAGTGCTGGCGGGACTACCTACGGGCAGTACTTC.

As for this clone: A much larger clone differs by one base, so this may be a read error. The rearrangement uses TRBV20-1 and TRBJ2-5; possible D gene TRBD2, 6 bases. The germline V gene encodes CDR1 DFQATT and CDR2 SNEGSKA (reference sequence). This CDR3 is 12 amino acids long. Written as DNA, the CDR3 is TGCATCGCCGCGGGGTTTGGAGAGACCCAGTACTTC. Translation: CIAAGFGETQYF.

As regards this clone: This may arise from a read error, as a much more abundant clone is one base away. Here the CDR3 reads CASTLSSYQETQYF. For the CDR3, the DNA is TGTGCCAGCACCCTGTCCTCGTACCAAGAGACCCAGTACTTC. The V call is TRBV3-1, the J call TRBJ2-5; D unclear. This CDR3 has 14 residues. The V end lost 7 bases, the J end lost 0 bases, and 12 bases lay between the germline ends. CDR1 LGHDT and CDR2 YNNKEL come from the germline V gene (reference sequence).

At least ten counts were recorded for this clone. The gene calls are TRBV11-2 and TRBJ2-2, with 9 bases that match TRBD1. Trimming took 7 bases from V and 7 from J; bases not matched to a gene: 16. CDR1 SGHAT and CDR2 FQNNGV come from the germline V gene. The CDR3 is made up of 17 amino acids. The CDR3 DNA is TGTGCCAGCACCGCACCGGGACAGGGTCCCCGGGGCGGGGAGCTGTTTTTT. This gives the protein CASTAPGQGPRGGELFF. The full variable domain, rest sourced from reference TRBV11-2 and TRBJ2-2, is EAGVAQSPRYKIIEKRQSVAFWCNPISGHATLYWYQQILGQGPKLLIQFQNNGVVDDSQLPKDRFSAERLKGVDSTLKIQPAKLEDSAVYLCASTAPGQGPRGGELFFGEGSRLTVL.

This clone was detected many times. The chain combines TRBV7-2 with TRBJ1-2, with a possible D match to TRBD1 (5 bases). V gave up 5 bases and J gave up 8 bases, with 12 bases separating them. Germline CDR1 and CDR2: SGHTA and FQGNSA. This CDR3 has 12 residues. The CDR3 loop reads CASSPGAPGYTF. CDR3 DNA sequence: TGTGCCAGCAGCCCCGGGGCTCCGGGCTACACCTTC. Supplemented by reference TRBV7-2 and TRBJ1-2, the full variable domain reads GAGVSQSPSNKVTEKGKDVELRCDPISGHTALYWYRQSLGQGLEFLIYFQGNSAPDKSGLPSDRFSAERTGGSVSTLTIQRTQQEDSAVYLCASSPGAPGYTFGSGTRLTVV.

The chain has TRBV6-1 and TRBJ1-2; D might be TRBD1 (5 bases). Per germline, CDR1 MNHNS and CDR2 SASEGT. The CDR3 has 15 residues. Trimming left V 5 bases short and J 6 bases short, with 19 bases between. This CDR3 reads CASSPRWGNAHGYTF. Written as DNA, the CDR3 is TGTGCCAGCAGTCCACGGTGGGGGAATGCTCATGGCTACACCTTC.

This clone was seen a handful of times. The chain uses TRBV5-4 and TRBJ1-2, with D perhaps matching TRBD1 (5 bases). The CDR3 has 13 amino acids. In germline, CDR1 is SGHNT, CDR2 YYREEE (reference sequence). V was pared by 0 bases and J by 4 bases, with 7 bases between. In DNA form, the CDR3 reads TGTGCCAGCAGCTTGGGGGGACCCTATGGCTACACCTTC. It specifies CASSLGGPYGYTF.

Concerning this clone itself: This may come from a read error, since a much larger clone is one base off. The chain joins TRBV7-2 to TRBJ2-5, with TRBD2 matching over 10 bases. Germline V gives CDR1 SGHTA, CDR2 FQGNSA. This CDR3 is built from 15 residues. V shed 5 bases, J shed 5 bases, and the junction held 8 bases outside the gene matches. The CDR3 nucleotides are TGTGCCAGCAGCACAGCGGGGGGGCTTATTGAGACCCAGTACTTC. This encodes CASSTAGGLIETQYF.

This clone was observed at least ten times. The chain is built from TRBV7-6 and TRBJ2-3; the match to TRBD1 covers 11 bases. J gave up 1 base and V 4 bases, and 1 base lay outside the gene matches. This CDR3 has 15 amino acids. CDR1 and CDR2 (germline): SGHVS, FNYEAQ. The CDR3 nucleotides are TGTGCCAGCAGCTGGGGACAGGGGGGCACAGATACGCAGTATTTT. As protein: CASSWGQGGTDTQYF. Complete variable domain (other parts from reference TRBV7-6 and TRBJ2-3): GAGVSQSPRYKVTKRGQDVALRCDPISGHVSLYWYRQALGQGPEFLTYFNYEAQQDKSGLPNDRFSAERPEGSISTLTIQRTEQRDSAMYRCASSWGQGGTDTQYFGPGTRLTVL.

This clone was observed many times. The CDR3 loop reads CASSLDRDSTNTEAFF. Written as DNA, the CDR3 is TGTGCCAGCAGCCTTGACCGGGACTCTACGAACACTGAAGCTTTCTTT. The chain recombines TRBV9 with TRBJ1-1; possible D gene TRBD1, 5 bases. CDR1 is SGDLS and CDR2 is YYNGEE in the germline V gene. The CDR3 sequence is 16 residues long. Between the trimmed V and J ends, which lost 4 bases and 1 base, there was a span of 17 bases.

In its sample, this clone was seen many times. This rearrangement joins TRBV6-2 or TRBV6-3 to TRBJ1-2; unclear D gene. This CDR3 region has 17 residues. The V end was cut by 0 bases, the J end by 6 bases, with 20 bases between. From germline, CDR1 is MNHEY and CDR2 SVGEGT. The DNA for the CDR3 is TGTGCCAGCAGTTACTCGCGCCGTGAGACGGGCTCGCATGGCTACACCTTC. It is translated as CASSYSRRETGSHGYTF.

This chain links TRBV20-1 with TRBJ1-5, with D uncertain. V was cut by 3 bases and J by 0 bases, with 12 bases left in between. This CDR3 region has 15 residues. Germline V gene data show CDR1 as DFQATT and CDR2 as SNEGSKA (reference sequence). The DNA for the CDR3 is TGCAGTGCTAGCCCTTGGCGAGTTAGCAATCAGCCCCAGCATTTT. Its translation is CSASPWRVSNQPQHF.